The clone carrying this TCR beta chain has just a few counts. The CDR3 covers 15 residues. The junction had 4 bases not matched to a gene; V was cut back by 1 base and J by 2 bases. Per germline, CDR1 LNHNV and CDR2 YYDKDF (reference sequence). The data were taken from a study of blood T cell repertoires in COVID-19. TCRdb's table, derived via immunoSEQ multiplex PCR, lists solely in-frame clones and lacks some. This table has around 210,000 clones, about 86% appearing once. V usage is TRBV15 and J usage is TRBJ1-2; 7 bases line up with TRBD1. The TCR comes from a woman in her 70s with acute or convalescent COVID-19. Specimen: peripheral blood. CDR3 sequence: CATSRGQGENYGYTF. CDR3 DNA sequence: TGTGCCACCAGCAGAGGACAGGGTGAAAACTATGGCTACACCTTC. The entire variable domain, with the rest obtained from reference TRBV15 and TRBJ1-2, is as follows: DAMVIQNPRYQVTQFGKPVTLSCSQTLNHNVMYWYQQKSSQAPKLLFHYYDKDFNNEADTPDNFQSRRPNTSFCFLDIRSPGLGDTAMYLCATSRGQGENYGYTFGSGTRLTVV.